Below, 14 T cell receptor beta chains from the same sample are listed, as sequenced in a study of cytomegalovirus exposure and HLA in healthy donors. Researchers ran the PCR with 60 Vbeta and 13 Jbeta primers. Generated by immunoSEQ multiplex PCR, the TCRdb table keeps only in-frame clones and is missing some. Among about 200,000 clones, roughly 90% were seen once, and the ten largest hold roughly 0.34%. The sample consisted of PBMCs. The receptors stem from a woman aged 25 to 45 in good health and CMV-seronegative.

This sequence joins TRBV4-1 and TRBJ2-1; possibly TRBD2 for D (6 bases). Germline V lookup: CDR1 MGHRA, CDR2 YSYEKL. Trimming took off 4 bases at V and 3 bases at J, with 16 bases between the two ends. The CDR3 extends over 16 amino acids. CDR3 coding DNA: TGCGCCAGCAGCCGAGGAGCGTTCGGGAGCTACAATGAGCAGTTCTTC. Protein: CASSRGAFGSYNEQFF.

This rearrangement joins TRBV5-1 to TRBJ1-5; D is unclear. The CDR3 consists of 9 residues. V lost 4 bases, J lost 15 bases, and 8 bases lay in between. The germline V gene has CDR1 SGHRS and CDR2 YFSETQ. In DNA, the CDR3 is TGCGCCAGCAGCCCGGCGGGGCATTTT. Its protein product is CASSPAGHF.

The chain has TRBV5-1 and TRBJ2-6; D is unresolved. V dropped 0 bases and J dropped 0 bases, with 10 bases sitting between them. The CDR3 length is 17 residues. Germline CDR1 reads SGHRS; CDR2 reads YFSETQ. The CDR3 is CASSLDIILSGANVLTF. The CDR3 bases are TGCGCCAGCAGCTTGGATATCATACTCTCTGGGGCCAACGTCCTGACTTTC.

This rearrangement joins TRBV7-9 to TRBJ1-1; possibly TRBD1 for D (6 bases). The germline V gene encodes CDR1 SEHNR and CDR2 FQNEAQ (reference sequence). This CDR3 has 13 amino acids. The V end lost 8 bases, the J end lost 5 bases, and 15 bases lay between the germline ends. CDR3 residues: CASRGANGTEAFF. As DNA, the CDR3 is TGTGCCAGCCGGGGGGCTAACGGGACTGAAGCTTTCTTT.

The CDR3 region has the DNA TGTGCCAGCAGTGGATACAGGGGGCCCGAGACCCAGTACTTC. The encoded protein is CASSGYRGPETQYF. The V call is TRBV25-1, the J call TRBJ2-5, with 9 bases lining up with TRBD1. Germline-derived CDR1 and CDR2 are MGHDK and SYGVNS. This CDR3 spans 14 amino acids. J gave up 5 bases and V 4 bases, and 5 bases lay outside the gene matches.

The chain carries TRBV9 and TRBJ2-1; 8 nucleotides match TRBD2. Per the germline V gene, CDR1 is SGDLS and CDR2 is YYNGEE. Trimming at V came to 3 bases and at J to 9 bases, leaving 5 bases not matched to a gene. The CDR3 is made up of 13 amino acids. The CDR3 is CASSAVLAAEQFF. DNA for the CDR3: TGTGCCAGCAGCGCTGTACTAGCGGCTGAGCAGTTCTTC.

This clone was observed a handful of times. The chain links TRBV7-9 to TRBJ2-2, with 9 bases that match TRBD1. The length of the CDR3 is 15 residues. CDR1 is SEHNR, CDR2 FQNEAQ, per germline (reference sequence). J gave up 1 base and V 5 bases, and 2 bases lay outside the gene matches. The CDR3, as DNA: TGTGCCAGCAGCGAGGGACAGGGGAACACCGGGGAGCTGTTTTTT. Translated, it gives CASSEGQGNTGELFF. The full variable domain, its missing parts supplied by reference TRBV7-9 and TRBJ2-2, is DTGVSQNPRHKITKRGQNVTFRCDPISEHNRLYWYRQTLGQGPEFLTYFQNEAQLEKSRLLSDRFSAERPKGSFSTLEIQRTEQGDSAMYLCASSEGQGNTGELFFGEGSRLTVL.

J is TRBJ1-2 and V is TRBV9; perhaps TRBD1 as D (5 bases). CDR3 length: 15 residues. V shed 8 bases and J shed 3 bases, with 20 bases lying between them. Germline assignment: CDR1 SGDLS and CDR2 YYNGEE. The CDR3 reads CASSAGRVFDYGYTF. DNA for the CDR3: TGTGCCAGTTCGGCAGGGAGGGTTTTTGACTATGGCTACACCTTC.

This clone was picked up one time. Compared with germline, one end of the junction differs, possibly owing to a read error. The chain has TRBV7-7 and TRBJ2-1, with D hard to call. The CDR3 has 13 amino acids. Looked up from germline, CDR1 is SSHAT and CDR2 is FNYEAQ (reference sequence). The CDR3 DNA follows: TGTGCTAGCAGCTTGGATCCGGTCGGGGAGCAGTTCTTC. Translation: CASSLDPVGEQFF.

DNA of the CDR3: TGTGCCAGCAGCAGGACAGTTAACACCGGGGAGCTGTTTTTT. Protein: CASSRTVNTGELFF. The chain links TRBV5-5 to TRBJ2-2, with D perhaps TRBD1 (6 bases). V gave up 4 bases and J gave up 2 bases, with 9 bases separating them. Germline V gene sequence: CDR1 SGHKS, CDR2 YYEKEE (reference sequence). CDR3 length equals 14 residues.

This clone has just one count. Different DNA sequences within this sample yield the same CDR3. CDR3 in amino acids: CASSPRTGNTGELFF. The CDR3 coding sequence is TGTGCCAGCAGTCCCAGGACAGGGAACACCGGGGAGCTGTTTTTT. The V gene is TRBV28, the J gene TRBJ2-2, with 7 bases matching TRBD1. V lost 5 bases and J lost 1; bases outside the gene matches: 4. Germline lookup yields CDR1 MDHEN and CDR2 SYDVKM. This CDR3 is built from 15 residues.

The chain combines TRBV5-4 with TRBJ2-2; 8 bases map to TRBD2. The V segment lost 5 bases and the J segment 2 bases; nucleotides outside the gene matches: 8. CDR3 length: 16 amino acids. Germline CDR1 is SGHNT and CDR2 is YYREEE (reference sequence). The CDR3 region is CASRELAGANTGELFF. The CDR3, as DNA: TGTGCCAGCAGGGAGCTAGCGGGCGCCAACACCGGGGAGCTGTTTTTT.

This rearrangement joins TRBV27 to TRBJ2-5; 11 bases fit TRBD1. Germline assignment: CDR1 MNHEY and CDR2 SMNVEV (reference sequence). The J segment lost 4 bases and the V segment lost 4 bases, leaving 2 bases of the junction unmatched. The CDR3 contains 14 residues. CDR3 in amino acids: CASSSGTGGETQYF. The CDR3 nucleotides read TGTGCCAGCAGTTCTGGGACAGGGGGAGAGACCCAGTACTTC.

CDR3 coding DNA: TGTGCCAGCAGAGGGACTCTAAACTACGAGCAGTACTTC. This gives the protein CASRGTLNYEQYF. The chain combines TRBV28 with TRBJ2-7; weak D call: TRBD2 (6 bases). This CDR3 region has 13 residues. Germline V gives CDR1 MDHEN, CDR2 SYDVKM. Trimming left V 6 bases short and J 3 bases short, with 12 bases between.